This TCR beta chain came from a study of blood T cell repertoires in COVID-19. Measured with immunoSEQ multiplex PCR; TCRdb has only the in-frame clones, and not every one. The table lists approximately 170,000 clones, around 86% of them singletons, with under 3.5% in the top ten. Sequences were obtained from peripheral blood. The sequence derives from a man in his 70s with acute or convalescent COVID-19.

This CDR3 is CASSYALAGYNEQFF. The CDR3 coding sequence is TGTGCCAGCAGTTACGCGCTAGCGGGCTACAATGAGCAGTTCTTC. This sequence joins TRBV6-5 and TRBJ2-1; 8 bases are shared with TRBD2. CDR3 length equals 15 residues. CDR1 is MNHEY and CDR2 is SVGAGI in the germline V gene. The V and J ends lost 2 bases and 3 bases, in that order; junction bases with no gene match: 3.